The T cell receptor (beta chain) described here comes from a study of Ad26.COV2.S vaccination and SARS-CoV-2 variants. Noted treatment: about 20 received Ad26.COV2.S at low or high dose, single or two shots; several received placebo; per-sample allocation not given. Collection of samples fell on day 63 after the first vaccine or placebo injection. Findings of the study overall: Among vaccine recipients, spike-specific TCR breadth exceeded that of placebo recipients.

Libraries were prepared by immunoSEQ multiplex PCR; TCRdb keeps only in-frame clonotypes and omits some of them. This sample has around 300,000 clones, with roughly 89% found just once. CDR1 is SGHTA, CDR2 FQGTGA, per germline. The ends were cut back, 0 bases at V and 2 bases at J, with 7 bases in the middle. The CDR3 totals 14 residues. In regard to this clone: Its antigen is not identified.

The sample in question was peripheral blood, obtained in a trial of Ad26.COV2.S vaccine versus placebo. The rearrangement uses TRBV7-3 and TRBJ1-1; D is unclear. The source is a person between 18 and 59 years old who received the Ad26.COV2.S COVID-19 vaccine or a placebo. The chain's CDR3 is CASSLTDANTEAFF. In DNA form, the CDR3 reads TGTGCCAGCAGCTTAACAGACGCCAACACTGAAGCTTTCTTT.